Below, one T cell receptor beta chain is given with its context. TCRdb analysed the 5' RACE reads with MiXCR anew, one entry per CDR3 protein. The sample contains approximately 350,000 distinct CDR3 sequences, over 10% of which appear only once. The data derive from a study of T-cell memory formation after mild COVID-19. Germline values: CDR1 MNHEY, CDR2 SVGAGI. V dropped 8 bases and J dropped 0 bases, with 13 bases sitting between them. The CDR3 spans 14 residues. Sequenced input: PBMCs or a T cell subset sorted from them (not recorded which). The chain employs TRBV6-5 and TRBJ1-1; D may be TRBD1 (5 bases). The sequence came from a young man who had mild COVID-19 (a few samples of this study predate the infection). Cell type and time point are not known. CDR3 sequence (DNA): TGTGCCAGCCCCCCCCAGGGCATGAACACTGAAGCTTTCTTT. Translation gives CASPPQGMNTEAFF.